This T cell receptor beta chain stems from a study of blood T cell repertoires in COVID-19. In the study overall: Sample material is recorded as cDNA or gDNA derived from T cells, B-cell-depleted T cells, or PBMCs.

This CDR3 comprises 15 residues. V lost 8 bases and J lost 5, with 21 bases in between. CDR1 and CDR2 from the germline V gene are MNHEY and SVGAGI. Per the authors' pipeline: Amplification of reference gene primers provided the estimated nucleated cell counts. Produced via immunoSEQ multiplex PCR; TCRdb's table is partial and in-frame only. V, J and clone size are taken as reported in that table, and D and trimming were inferred from the DNA itself. This sample has some 120,000 clones, with around four fifths found just once. The sequenced sample consisted of peripheral blood. The chain couples TRBV6-5 to TRBJ1-1; D is possibly TRBD1 (6 bases). The TCR sequence derives from a man older than 75 with active or convalescent COVID-19. CDR3 coding DNA: TGTGCCAGCCGGTTCGGGGGGGGCGCCGGGACTGAAGCTTTCTTT. It encodes CASRFGGGAGTEAFF.